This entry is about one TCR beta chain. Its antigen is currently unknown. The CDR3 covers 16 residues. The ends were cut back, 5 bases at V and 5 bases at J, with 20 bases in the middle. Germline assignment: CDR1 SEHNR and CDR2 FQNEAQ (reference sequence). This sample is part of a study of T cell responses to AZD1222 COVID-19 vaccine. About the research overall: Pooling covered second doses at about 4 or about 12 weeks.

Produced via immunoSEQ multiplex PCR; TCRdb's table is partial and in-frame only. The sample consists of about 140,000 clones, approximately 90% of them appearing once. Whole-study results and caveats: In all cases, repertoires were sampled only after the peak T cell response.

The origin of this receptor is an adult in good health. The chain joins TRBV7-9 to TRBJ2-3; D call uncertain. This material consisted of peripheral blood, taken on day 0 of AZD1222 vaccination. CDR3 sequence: CASSLPPESVGDTQYF. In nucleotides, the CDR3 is TGTGCCAGCAGCCTACCCCCCGAATCTGTAGGAGATACGCAGTATTTT. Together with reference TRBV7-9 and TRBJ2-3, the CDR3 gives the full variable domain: DTGVSQNPRHKITKRGQNVTFRCDPISEHNRLYWYRQTLGQGPEFLTYFQNEAQLEKSRLLSDRFSAERPKGSFSTLEIQRTEQGDSAMYLCASSLPPESVGDTQYFGPGTRLTVL.